This T cell receptor beta chain comes out of a study of tumor-infiltrating lymphocytes in primary liver carcinoma. Production of TCR beta cDNA used about 500 ng total RNA together with a constant-region primer. Three-round nested multiplex PCR performed with slightly modified ARM-PCR produced the TCR beta libraries. TCRdb re-called the multiplex PCR reads through MiXCR, storing one row per CDR3 protein. The table has 95,000 to 150,000 distinct CDR3 sequences, under 65% seen once. Notes on this clonotype: One end of the junction fails to match germline, which may point to a read error.

The source material, roughly 20-31 mg of unsorted bulk tissue, was used to co-extract RNA and DNA. The sequenced sample was liver tumor tissue from sampling region 3. As for subset: tumor region T3, left-lateral pole. The TCR comes from a woman aged 55-69 years with primary liver carcinoma and hepatitis B virus infection.

The DNA of the CDR3 is TGTGCCAACACCCGGACAGGGGGGAGCTCCTGCGAGCAGTACTTC. Translated: CANTRTGGSSCEQYF. The V gene is TRBV6-5, the J gene TRBJ2-7, with TRBD1 matching 10 bases. This CDR3 is built from 15 residues. Germline CDR1 is MNHEY and CDR2 is SVGAGI.